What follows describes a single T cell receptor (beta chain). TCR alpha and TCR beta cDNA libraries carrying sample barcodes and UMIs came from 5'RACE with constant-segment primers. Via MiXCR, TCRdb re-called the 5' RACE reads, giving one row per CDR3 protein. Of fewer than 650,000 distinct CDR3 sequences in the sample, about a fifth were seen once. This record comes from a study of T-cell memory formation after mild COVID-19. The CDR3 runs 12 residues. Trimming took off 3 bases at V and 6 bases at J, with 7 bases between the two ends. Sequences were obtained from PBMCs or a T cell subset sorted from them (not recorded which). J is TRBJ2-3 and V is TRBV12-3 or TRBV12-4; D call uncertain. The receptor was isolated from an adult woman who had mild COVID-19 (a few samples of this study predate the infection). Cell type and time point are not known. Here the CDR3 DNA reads TGTGCCAGCAGTTTTCAGACCGATACGCAGTATTTT. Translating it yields CASSFQTDTQYF.